This T cell receptor beta chain was sequenced during a study of PD-1 blockade in classical Hodgkin lymphoma. Relapse was seen in all patients after autologous stem cell transplantation, and brentuximab vedotin exposure was variable. Sequencing was performed with immunoSEQ multiplex PCR; in TCRdb, only in-frame clones are kept and a portion is missing. The table lists tens of thousands of clones, roughly four fifths of them singletons. V shed 3 bases and J shed 1 base, with 10 bases lying between them. The CDR3 totals 15 residues. The germline CDR1 and CDR2 sequences are SEHNR and FQNEAQ (reference sequence).

The V and J genes are TRBV7-9 and TRBJ1-3, with D maybe TRBD1 (5 bases). This TCR derives from a human donor with classical Hodgkin lymphoma. The source material was peripheral blood mononuclear cells (PBMCs), sampled at baseline. The CDR3 is CASSLSTVSGNTIYF. Written as DNA, the CDR3 is TGTGCCAGCAGCTTGTCGACAGTATCTGGAAACACCATATATTTT.